The clone carrying this T cell receptor beta chain was detected a few times. Its antigen is unknown. The entry originates in a study of early T cells in non-severe SARS-CoV-2 infection. Trimming left V 0 bases short and J 4 bases short, with 6 bases between. The CDR3 sequence is 14 residues long. CDR1 is SEHNR, CDR2 FQNEAQ, per germline (reference sequence). Each single cDNA molecule received a unique molecular identifier. TCRdb ran MiXCR on the 5' RACE reads and lists one entry per CDR3 protein. The sample lists 85,000 to 95,000 distinct CDR3 sequences; roughly 14% were seen once. Overall study findings and caveats: CD4 and private specificities were missed by VDJdb matching, which favored anti-spike CD8 responses.

The chain links TRBV7-9 to TRBJ2-2; unclear D gene. The specimen sequenced was whole blood. The TCR was taken from an adult who was a healthcare worker with PCR-confirmed SARS-CoV-2 infection or an uninfected control (not recorded which). Here the CDR3 DNA reads TGTGCCAGCAGCTTAGCAGGGCGCACCGGGGAGCTGTTTTTT. Protein product: CASSLAGRTGELFF.